This is a list of T cell receptor beta chains from one sample in a study of STAT3 mutations in large granular lymphocyte leukemia. Method: immunoSEQ multiplex PCR; TCRdb's copy keeps in-frame clones and lacks some. The sample has 30,000 to 40,000 clones, around 87% seen once. Sequencing input: peripheral blood mononuclear cells. These receptors were taken from a man between 60 and 70 years old with T-cell large granular lymphocyte leukemia. Some clones in this sample may be carry-over from other donors' samples. Both conserved end residues are part of each CDR3. D genes are given only for firm matches. The size entry is marked missing in some rows and otherwise reads once, few, many or a size class.

d_gene: TRBD1; v_gene: TRBV6-1; j_gene: TRBJ1-5; abundance: .; CDR3nt: TGTGCCAGCAGTGAAGGACAGGGCGGTCAGCCCCAGCATTTT; CDR3aa: CASSEGQGGQPQHF
d_gene: TRBD1; v_gene: TRBV7-9; j_gene: TRBJ1-6; abundance: .; CDR3nt: TGTGCCAGCAGCCCCCGGACAGGTCCTTTTGATTCACCCCTCCACTTT; CDR3aa: CASSPRTGPFDSPLHF
d_gene: .; v_gene: TRBV5-1; j_gene: TRBJ2-3; abundance: .; CDR3nt: TGCGCCAGCAGTCCAACTTCGGGCCTCCTTCGGACAGATACGCAGTATTTT; CDR3aa: CASSPTSGLLRTDTQYF
d_gene: TRBD2; v_gene: TRBV18; j_gene: TRBJ2-7; abundance: .; CDR3nt: TGTGCCAGTAGCGGGAGTGTACCCTACGAGCAGTACTTC; CDR3aa: CASSGSVPYEQYF
d_gene: TRBD2; v_gene: TRBV30; j_gene: TRBJ2-2; abundance: .; CDR3nt: TGTGCCTGGAGTGTACCTAGCGGGAGGAACACCGGGGAGCTGTTTTTT; CDR3aa: CAWSVPSGRNTGELFF
d_gene: .; v_gene: TRBV10-3; j_gene: TRBJ2-5; abundance: .; CDR3nt: TGTGCCATCAGTGTCAGTAGCCAAGAGACCCAGTACTTC; CDR3aa: CAISVSSQETQYF
d_gene: TRBD1; v_gene: TRBV6-5; j_gene: TRBJ1-2; abundance: .; CDR3nt: TGTGCCAGCAGTTTGAGACAGGGGGCTAACTATGGCTACACCTTC; CDR3aa: CASSLRQGANYGYTF
d_gene: .; v_gene: TRBV30; j_gene: TRBJ2-5; abundance: .; CDR3nt: TGTGCCTGGAGTACAGGGAGAGAGACCCAGTACTTC; CDR3aa: CAWSTGRETQYF
d_gene: .; v_gene: TRBV19; j_gene: TRBJ1-4; abundance: .; CDR3nt: TGTGCCAGTAGTCCGATGAGGGGAGATGAAAAACTGTTTTTT; CDR3aa: CASSPMRGDEKLFF
d_gene: .; v_gene: TRBV28; j_gene: TRBJ2-3; abundance: .; CDR3nt: TGTGCCACCACTAAGGGAAGGGATACGCAGTATTTT; CDR3aa: CATTKGRDTQYF
d_gene: TRBD1; v_gene: TRBV5-5; j_gene: TRBJ1-5; abundance: .; CDR3nt: TGTGCCAGCAGCGCAGGACAGGGGGACTTTGGTCAGCCCCAGCATTTT; CDR3aa: CASSAGQGDFGQPQHF
d_gene: .; v_gene: TRBV6-5; j_gene: TRBJ2-2; abundance: few; CDR3nt: TGTGCCAGCAGTTACTCGCTGGGGAGGTCCGGGGAGCTGTTTTTT; CDR3aa: CASSYSLGRSGELFF